The 15 T cell receptor beta chains in this list originate from one sample, sequenced in a study of shared clonotypes between healthy human individuals (dated by TCRdb to 2019 to 2021). The library came from the immunoSEQ multiplex PCR assay. Here the immuneACCESS table is served through TCRdb, limited to in-frame sequences with V and J called. Missing clones are a known gap in these copies; in checked studies unresolved V genes cover under half, and the rest lacks a known reason. The sample includes 2 million to 3 million clones, with approximately 93% observed a single time. Roughly 0.39% of the sample rests with the top ten. Sequences were obtained from naive CD4+ T cells from PBMCs. The cell subset or site label, read with the paper, signifies: CD45RA+ positively selected. Source of these receptors: a young man in good health. Some clones in this sample may be carry-over from other donors' samples.

The chain couples TRBV7-8 to TRBJ2-3; tentatively, D is TRBD2 (6 bases). Trimming removed 2 bases from V and 4 bases from J, with 19 bases in between. CDR3 length equals 17 residues. Germline V CDR1 and CDR2: SGHVS, FQNEAQ. DNA for the CDR3: TGTGCCAGCAGCTTACGGTCACGACGGGAGAGGGCAGATACGCAGTATTTT. Amino acid sequence: CASSLRSRRERADTQYF.

The chain uses TRBV19 and TRBJ2-3; TRBD2 might be the D (6 bases). The V end was cut by 3 bases, the J end by 2 bases, with 21 bases between. Germline-derived CDR1 and CDR2 are LNHDA and SQIVND (reference sequence). This CDR3 is 18 amino acids long. The CDR3 coding sequence is TGTGCCAGTAGTATCCTTCCTCCGGGGACTTTTTCCACAGATACGCAGTATTTT. Its protein product is CASSILPPGTFSTDTQYF.

The rearrangement links TRBV2 to TRBJ1-2, with 7 bases fitting TRBD1. Germline lookup yields CDR1 SNHLY and CDR2 FYNNEI. V was clipped by 6 bases and J by 3 bases; unmatched bases: 4. CDR3 length equals 13 residues. CDR3 DNA: TGTGCCAGCAGCCAGGGGGGGTACTATGGCTACACCTTC. Its protein product is CASSQGGYYGYTF.

The chain recombines TRBV4-1 with TRBJ2-7; 8 bases align to TRBD1. The CDR3 length is 15 residues. V lost 4 bases to trimming and J lost 2 bases; unmatched junction nucleotides: 7. Germline CDR1 is MGHRA and CDR2 is YSYEKL. As DNA, the CDR3 is TGCGCCAGCAGCCGCGGGACAGGCCTCACCTACGAGCAGTACTTC. Amino acids: CASSRGTGLTYEQYF.

The chain joins TRBV21-1 to TRBJ2-7; TRBD2, the D gene given by the table, was not confirmed from the DNA. TRBV21-1 is tagged as a pseudogene. There are 12 residues in the CDR3. CDR3 loop: CATVFQHYEQYF. In nucleotides, the CDR3 is TGTGCCACCGTTTTTCAACACTATGAGCAGTACTTC.

The rearrangement links TRBV27 to TRBJ2-1, with a possible D match to TRBD1 (5 bases). Per germline, CDR1 MNHEY and CDR2 SMNVEV (reference sequence). The CDR3 sequence is 12 residues long. V was trimmed by 6 bases and J by 4 bases, leaving 7 bases between them. The CDR3 reads CASRQAYNEQFF. CDR3 DNA sequence: TGTGCCAGCAGACAGGCGTACAATGAGCAGTTCTTC.

V and J are TRBV13 and TRBJ2-7, with D uncertain. The germline V gene has CDR1 PRHDT and CDR2 FYEKMQ (reference sequence). The V and J ends lost 5 bases and 2 bases respectively, with 13 bases between them. This CDR3 has 14 amino acids. CDR3 protein: CASSISGYTYEQYF. CDR3 DNA sequence: TGTGCCAGCAGCATATCCGGCTATACCTACGAGCAGTACTTC.

The chain employs TRBV7-2 and TRBJ2-7, with D tentatively TRBD2 (5 bases). V was pared by 6 bases and J by 5 bases, with 8 bases between. The germline V gene has CDR1 SGHTA and CDR2 FQGNSA. The CDR3 extends over 11 amino acids. The CDR3 region has the DNA TGTGCCAGCAGTCGAGGGCACGAGCAGTACTTC. It codes for CASSRGHEQYF.

The rearrangement uses TRBV27 and TRBJ2-2; 10 nucleotides line up with TRBD2. The germline V gene encodes CDR1 MNHEY and CDR2 SMNVEV (reference sequence). V lost 6 bases and J lost 6; bases outside the gene matches: 16. The CDR3 has 18 amino acids. The CDR3 is CASRKTYLAGDVAGELFF. As DNA, the CDR3 is TGTGCCAGCAGAAAAACTTATCTAGCGGGAGATGTAGCCGGGGAGCTGTTTTTT.

The chain has TRBV27 and TRBJ2-2; D is ambiguous. V was cut by 5 bases and J by 1 base, with 8 bases left in between. Germline CDR1 reads MNHEY; CDR2 reads SMNVEV (reference sequence). The CDR3 has 14 residues. CDR3 DNA: TGTGCCAGCAGTGCGGACGGGAACACCGGGGAGCTGTTTTTT. Its translation is CASSADGNTGELFF.

The V gene is TRBV5-1, the J gene TRBJ2-6, with 7 positions matching TRBD1. This CDR3 spans 14 amino acids. Germline V gene data show CDR1 as SGHRS and CDR2 as YFSETQ. The ends lost 6 bases at V and 0 bases at J; junction bases unmatched: 0. The CDR3 is CASNRGSGANVLTF. For the CDR3, the DNA is TGCGCCAGCAACAGGGGCTCTGGGGCCAACGTCCTGACTTTC.

About this clone: Other DNA sequences within the sample encode an identical CDR3. The rearrangement joins TRBV5-1 to TRBJ2-5, with 8 bases that match TRBD1. CDR1 is SGHRS and CDR2 is YFSETQ in the germline V gene. The CDR3 is made up of 15 amino acids. With V trimmed by 0 bases and J by 5 bases, 6 bases remained unmatched. The CDR3 DNA reads TGCGCCAGCAGCTTGGCCGGGACAGGCCAGGAGACCCAGTACTTC. It yields the protein CASSLAGTGQETQYF.

This chain connects TRBV7-8 to TRBJ2-7, with D tentatively TRBD2 (5 bases). The ends were cut back, 0 bases at V and 9 bases at J, with 9 bases in the middle. The CDR3 covers 12 residues. Germline assignment: CDR1 SGHVS and CDR2 FQNEAQ. CDR3 sequence: CASSLAEALQYF. The CDR3, as DNA: TGTGCCAGCAGCTTAGCGGAGGCCCTGCAGTACTTC.

The rearrangement joins TRBV11-2 to TRBJ1-4; no firm D call. Trimming took 3 bases from V and 5 from J, leaving 10 bases between them. CDR3 length: 14 amino acids. The V gene's germline CDR1 is SGHAT and CDR2 FQNNGV. The CDR3 here is CASSLVQANEKLFF. The CDR3 region has the DNA TGTGCCAGCAGCTTGGTCCAAGCCAATGAAAAACTGTTTTTT.

This chain joins TRBV6-1 and TRBJ1-2, with 12 bases matching TRBD1. The germline gives CDR1 MNHNS, CDR2 SASEGT. CDR3 size: 15 residues. After removal of 8 bases from V and 3 bases from J, the junction contained 7 bases not matched to a gene. This chain's CDR3 is CASAGDRGPHYGYTF. The CDR3 coding sequence is TGTGCCAGCGCCGGGGACAGGGGGCCTCACTATGGCTACACCTTC.